The rows below give T cell receptor beta chains drawn from one sample of a study of shared clonotypes between healthy human individuals. Measured with immunoSEQ multiplex PCR; TCRdb has only the in-frame clones, and not every one. The sample contains fewer than 700,000 clones, roughly 79% of which appear only once. The sample comprised PBMCs. The receptor source for this set is a woman aged 40 to 49 in good health. Some clones in this sample may be carry-over from other donors' samples. Each CDR3 is given with its conserved first and last residue. Fields, in order: J gene, clone size, V gene, D gene, CDR3 protein, CDR3 DNA. A D gene is named only where the DNA matches it firmly. Some rows mark clone size as missing; the rest say once, few, many or name a class of expanded clone.

TRBJ2-2 . TRBV4-2 . CASSLEEVYTGELFF TGTGCCAGCAGTCTGGAGGAGGTGTACACCGGGGAGCTGTTTTTT
TRBJ1-1 . TRBV9 . CASSPPGTTEAFF TGTGCCAGCAGCCCCCCCGGGACCACTGAAGCTTTCTTT
TRBJ2-1 . TRBV5-1 TRBD1 CASGPTGSTEQFF TGCGCCAGCGGACCGACAGGGTCTACTGAGCAGTTCTTC
TRBJ2-2 . TRBV7-8 TRBD1 CASSLNRDRVFGELFF TGTGCCAGCAGCCTAAACCGGGACAGGGTTTTCGGGGAGCTGTTTTTT
TRBJ1-1 . TRBV7-2 . CASSSGPLNTEAFF TGTGCCAGCAGCTCCGGACCTTTGAACACTGAAGCTTTCTTT
TRBJ2-7 . TRBV5-4 TRBD2 CASSSRTSGGNEQYF TGTGCCAGCAGCTCTCGGACTAGCGGGGGAAACGAGCAGTACTTC
TRBJ1-1 . TRBV28 . CASSLIAQSAFF TGTGCCAGCAGTTTAATTGCCCAGTCAGCTTTCTTT
TRBJ2-1 . TRBV30 TRBD2 CAWSVGGTSSYNEQFF TGTGCCTGGAGTGTTGGTGGGACTAGCTCATACAATGAGCAGTTCTTC
TRBJ2-7 . TRBV19 . CASSIGSSPTYEQYF TGTGCCAGTAGTATAGGTAGCTCCCCGACCTACGAGCAGTACTTC
TRBJ2-7 . TRBV6-6 . CASSLSSYEQYF TGTGCCAGCAGTTTATCCTCCTACGAGCAGTACTTC
TRBJ1-3 . TRBV6-6 . CASSYSSGNTIYF TGTGCCAGCAGTTACAGCTCTGGAAACACCATATATTTT
TRBJ2-5 once TRBV6-9 . CASSYQGGQQETQYF TGTGCCAGCAGTTACCAGGGGGGACAGCAAGAGACCCAGTACTTC